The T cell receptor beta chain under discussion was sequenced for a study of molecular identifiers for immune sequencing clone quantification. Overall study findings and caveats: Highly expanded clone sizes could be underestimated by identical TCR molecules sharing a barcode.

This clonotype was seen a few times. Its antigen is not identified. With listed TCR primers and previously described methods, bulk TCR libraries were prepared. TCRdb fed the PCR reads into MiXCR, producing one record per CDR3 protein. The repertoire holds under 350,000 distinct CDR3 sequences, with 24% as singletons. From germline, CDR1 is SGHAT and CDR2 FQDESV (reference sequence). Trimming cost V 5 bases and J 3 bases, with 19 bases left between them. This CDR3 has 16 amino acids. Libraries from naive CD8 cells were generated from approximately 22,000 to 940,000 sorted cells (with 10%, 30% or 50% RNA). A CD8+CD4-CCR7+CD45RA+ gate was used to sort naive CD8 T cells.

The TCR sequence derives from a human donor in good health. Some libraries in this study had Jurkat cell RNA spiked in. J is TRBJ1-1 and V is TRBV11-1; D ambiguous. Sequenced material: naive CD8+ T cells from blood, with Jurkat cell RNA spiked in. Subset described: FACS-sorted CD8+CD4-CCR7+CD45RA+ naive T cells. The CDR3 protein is CASSPKDVWSDTEAFF. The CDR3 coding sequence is TGTGCCAGCAGCCCCAAGGACGTTTGGTCTGACACTGAAGCTTTCTTT.